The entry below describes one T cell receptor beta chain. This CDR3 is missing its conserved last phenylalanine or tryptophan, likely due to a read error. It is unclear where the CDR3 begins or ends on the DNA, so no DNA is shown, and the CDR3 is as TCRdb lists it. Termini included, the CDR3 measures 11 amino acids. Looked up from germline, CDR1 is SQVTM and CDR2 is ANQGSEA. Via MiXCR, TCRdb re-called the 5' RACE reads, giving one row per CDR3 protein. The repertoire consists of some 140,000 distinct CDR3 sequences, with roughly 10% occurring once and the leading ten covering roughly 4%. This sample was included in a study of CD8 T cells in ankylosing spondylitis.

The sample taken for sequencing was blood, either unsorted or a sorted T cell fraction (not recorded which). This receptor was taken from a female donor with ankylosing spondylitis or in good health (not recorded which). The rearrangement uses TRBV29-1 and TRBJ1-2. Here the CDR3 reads CSVGGAYGHTL.